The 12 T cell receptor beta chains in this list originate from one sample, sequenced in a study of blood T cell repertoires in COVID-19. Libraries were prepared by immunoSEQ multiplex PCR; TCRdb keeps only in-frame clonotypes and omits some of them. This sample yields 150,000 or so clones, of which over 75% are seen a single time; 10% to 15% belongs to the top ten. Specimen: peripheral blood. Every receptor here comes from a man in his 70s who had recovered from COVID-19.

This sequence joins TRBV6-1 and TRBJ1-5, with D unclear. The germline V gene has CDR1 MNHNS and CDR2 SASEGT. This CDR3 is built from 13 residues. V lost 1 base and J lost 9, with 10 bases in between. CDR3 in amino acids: CASSEVWEPPQHF. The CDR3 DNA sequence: TGTGCCAGCAGTGAAGTTTGGGAGCCGCCCCAGCATTTT.

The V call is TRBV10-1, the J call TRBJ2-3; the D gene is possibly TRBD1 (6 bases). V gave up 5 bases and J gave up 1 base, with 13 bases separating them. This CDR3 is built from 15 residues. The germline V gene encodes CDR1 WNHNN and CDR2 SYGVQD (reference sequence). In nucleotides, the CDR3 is TGCGCCAGCAGTCAGGGGTATGCGGGCACAGATACGCAGTATTTT. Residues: CASSQGYAGTDTQYF.

CDR3 sequence reads: CASSRTSHSGANVLTF. In DNA form, the CDR3 reads TGTGCCAGCAGCCGGACATCTCACTCTGGGGCCAACGTCCTGACTTTC. The gene calls are TRBV7-9 and TRBJ2-6, with D perhaps matching TRBD1 (5 bases). Germline V gives CDR1 SEHNR, CDR2 FQNEAQ (reference sequence). V lost 5 bases and J lost 0, with 11 bases in between. This CDR3 is built from 16 residues. The variable domain in full, with the rest retrieved from reference TRBV7-9 and TRBJ2-6, is DTGVSQNPRHKITKRGQNVTFRCDPISEHNRLYWYRQTLGQGPEFLTYFQNEAQLEKSRLLSDRFSAERPKGSFSTLEIQRTEQGDSAMYLCASSRTSHSGANVLTFGAGSRLTVL.

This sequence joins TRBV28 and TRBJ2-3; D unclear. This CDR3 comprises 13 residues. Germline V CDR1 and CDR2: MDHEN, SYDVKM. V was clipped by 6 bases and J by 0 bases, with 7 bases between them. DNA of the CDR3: TGTGCCAGCAGGAAGACTAGCACAGATACGCAGTATTTT. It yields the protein CASRKTSTDTQYF.

CDR3 coding DNA: TGTGCCAGCAGCCAAGAGTCAGCTAGCGGGACGGGAGAGCAGTTCTTC. This sequence encodes CASSQESASGTGEQFF. The genes are TRBV14 and TRBJ2-1; 9 nucleotides match TRBD2. The germline V gene encodes CDR1 SGHDN and CDR2 FVKESK. This CDR3 spans 16 amino acids. The V segment lost 0 bases and the J segment 10 bases; nucleotides outside the gene matches: 10.

The CDR3 region is CASSSLSLRRLLSGANVLTF. The CDR3 bases are TGTGCCAGCAGTTCCCTATCGCTCCGCCGGTTACTGTCTGGGGCCAACGTCCTGACTTTC. This chain uses TRBV28 with TRBJ2-6; D is uncertain. The V end was cut by 4 bases, the J end by 1 base, with 23 bases between. The CDR3 extends over 20 amino acids. CDR1 and CDR2 from the germline V gene are MDHEN and SYDVKM.

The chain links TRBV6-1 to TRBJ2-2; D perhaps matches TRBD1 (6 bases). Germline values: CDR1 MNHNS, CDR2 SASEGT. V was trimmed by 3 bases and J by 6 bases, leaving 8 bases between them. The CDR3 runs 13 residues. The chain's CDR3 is CASSDTGSGELFF. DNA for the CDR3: TGTGCCAGCAGTGATACAGGGTCCGGGGAGCTGTTTTTT.

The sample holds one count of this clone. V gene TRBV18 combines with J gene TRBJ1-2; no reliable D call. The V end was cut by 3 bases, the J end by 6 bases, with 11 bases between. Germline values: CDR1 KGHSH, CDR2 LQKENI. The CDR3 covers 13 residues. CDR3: CASSPGSYNGYTF. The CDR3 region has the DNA TGTGCCAGCTCACCCGGGTCGTATAATGGCTACACCTTC.

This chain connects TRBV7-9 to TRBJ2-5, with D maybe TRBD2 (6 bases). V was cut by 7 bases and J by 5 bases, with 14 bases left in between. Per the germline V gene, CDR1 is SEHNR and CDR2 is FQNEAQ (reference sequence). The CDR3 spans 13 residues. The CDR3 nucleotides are TGTGCCAGCACCCAGGAGGGCCGGGAGACCCAGTACTTC. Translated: CASTQEGRETQYF.

This CDR3 is CASSIGDTYYGYTF. CDR3 coding DNA: TGTGCCAGTAGTATCGGCGACACATACTATGGCTACACCTTC. The chain links TRBV19 to TRBJ1-2; D is undetermined. The CDR3 spans 14 residues. Between the trimmed V and J ends, which lost 3 bases and 3 bases, there was a span of 11 bases. Germline V gives CDR1 LNHDA, CDR2 SQIVND (reference sequence).

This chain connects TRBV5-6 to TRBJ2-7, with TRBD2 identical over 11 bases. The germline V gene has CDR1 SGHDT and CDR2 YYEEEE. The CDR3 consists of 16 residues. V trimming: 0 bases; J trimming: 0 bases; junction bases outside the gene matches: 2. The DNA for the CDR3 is TGTGCCAGCAGCTTGGGGGGACTAGCGGACTCCTACGAGCAGTACTTC. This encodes CASSLGGLADSYEQYF.

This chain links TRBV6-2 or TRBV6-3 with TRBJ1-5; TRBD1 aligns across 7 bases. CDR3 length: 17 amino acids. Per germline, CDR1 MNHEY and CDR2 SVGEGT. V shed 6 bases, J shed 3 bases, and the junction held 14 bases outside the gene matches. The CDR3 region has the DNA TGTGCCAGCAGCACCGACAGGGTGAGGAGAAACAATCAGCCCCAGCATTTT. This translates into CASSTDRVRRNNQPQHF.